This TCR beta chain is drawn from a study of blood T cell repertoires in COVID-19. Whole-study context: The United States, Italy and Spain were the sources of the acute and convalescent COVID-19 samples. Sources were T cells, B-cell-depleted T cells, or PBMCs; the material itself was cDNA or gDNA.

Under the authors' procedure: Amplification of reference gene primers provided the estimated nucleated cell counts. The method was immunoSEQ multiplex PCR; TCRdb's version includes in-frame clones alone and lacks a portion of them. V, J and clone size were drawn from that table, and D and trimming were deduced from the DNA. The data show 150,000 to 200,000 clones, just under 90% seen once. J was trimmed by 6 bases and V by 6 bases; bases with no gene match: 10. The CDR3 contains 17 residues. Germline CDR1 reads MNHNY; CDR2 reads SVGAGI (reference sequence). This chain links TRBV6-6 with TRBJ2-3, with 15 bases fitting TRBD2. This TCR came from a man aged 18 to 30 with active or convalescent COVID-19. The sequenced material came from peripheral blood. The CDR3 bases are TGTGCCAGCAGCCGATGGACTAGCGGGAGGGCAGGCGATACGCAGTATTTT. It is translated as CASSRWTSGRAGDTQYF.